These T cell receptor beta chains were read from a single sample in a study of T cells in Graves' hyperthyroidism and ophthalmopathy. MiXCR, applied by TCRdb to the multiplex PCR reads, yields one record per CDR3 protein. The table shows 500,000 or so distinct CDR3 sequences, with approximately 17% occurring only once. The sample comprised blood. These receptors came from a woman between 18 and 29 years old with Graves' ophthalmopathy. CDR3s include the opening cysteine and the closing phenylalanine or tryptophan. Each record gives: V gene, J gene, D gene, clone size, CDR3 protein, CDR3 DNA. The D gene is left open where the match is weak. Size is stated for part of the rows, as once, few or many counts, or as a class when the clone is expanded.

>TRBV10-3|TRBJ2-7|TRBD2|NA
CATGLDAWEQYF
TGTGCCACGGGACTAGATGCCTGGGAGCAGTACTTC
>TRBV5-1|TRBJ2-7|NA|many
CASSPGPSSYEQYF
TGCGCCAGCAGCCCGGGACCCAGCTCCTACGAGCAGTACTTC
>TRBV6-1|TRBJ2-5|NA|many
CASRTGQETQYF
TGTGCCAGCAGAACAGGGCAAGAGACCCAGTACTTC
>TRBV27|TRBJ2-7|TRBD1|NA
CASSPGTGGDSYEQYF
TGTGCCAGCAGTCCCGGGACAGGGGGGGATTCCTACGAGCAGTACTTC
>TRBV28|TRBJ2-5|TRBD2|NA
CASSKPGLGVTQYF
TGTGCCAGCAGTAAGCCGGGACTAGGGGTTACCCAGTACTTC
>TRBV9|TRBJ2-5|TRBD2|few
CASSPRGLGGGAYSQETQYF
TGTGCCAGCAGCCCCCGAGGTTTGGGCGGGGGGGCCTACTCCCAAGAGACCCAGTACTTC
>TRBV15|TRBJ1-2|NA|many
CATSEGGLYGYTF
TGTGCCACCAGCGAGGGGGGGCTCTATGGCTACACCTTC
>TRBV6-2/TRBV6-3|TRBJ2-1|TRBD2|many
CASSPTSGVYNEQFF
TGTGCCAGCAGCCCGACTAGCGGGGTTTACAATGAGCAGTTCTTC
>TRBV4-1|TRBJ2-7|NA|few
CASSHNQESDDEQYF
TGCGCCAGCAGCCACAACCAGGAGTCCGACGACGAGCAGTACTTC
>TRBV9|TRBJ1-1|TRBD1|NA
CASSKQGQMNTEAFF
TGTGCCAGCAGCAAGCAGGGACAGATGAACACTGAAGCTTTCTTT
>TRBV7-2|TRBJ2-7|NA|many
CASSLRYEQYF
TGTGCCAGCAGCTTAAGATACGAGCAGTACTTC
>TRBV7-2|TRBJ2-5|NA|many
CASSLFWAGQETQYF
TGTGCCAGCAGCTTGTTTTGGGCGGGGCAAGAGACCCAGTACTTC
>TRBV6-2/TRBV6-3|TRBJ2-1|NA|few
CASSFRDNNEQFF
TGTGCCAGCAGTTTCCGGGACAACAATGAGCAGTTCTTC
>TRBV29-1|TRBJ2-7|NA|few
CSVESPGRGNEQYF
TGCAGCGTTGAAAGTCCGGGCAGGGGCAACGAGCAGTACTTC
>TRBV18|TRBJ1-2|NA|many
CASSHGGEQGQGYTF
TGTGCCAGCTCTCATGGGGGCGAACAGGGACAAGGCTACACCTTC
>TRBV5-1|TRBJ1-1|NA|many
CASSFSLTGIMNTEAFF
TGCGCCAGCAGCTTCTCCCTGACAGGAATCATGAACACTGAAGCTTTCTTT
>TRBV30|TRBJ1-1|NA|many
CAWSVGIPPNTEAFF
TGTGCCTGGAGTGTAGGTATCCCACCGAACACTGAAGCTTTCTTT
>TRBV14|TRBJ2-1|NA|NA
CASSQGFGRSYNEQFF
TGTGCCAGCAGCCAAGGATTCGGGCGATCCTACAATGAGCAGTTCTTC
>TRBV3-1|TRBJ2-1|NA|many
CASSQDLDRMNEQFF
TGTGCCAGCAGCCAAGACCTCGACAGGATGAATGAGCAGTTCTTC
>TRBV18|TRBJ2-5|NA|many
CASSPNVGADEETQYF
TGTGCCAGCTCACCAAACGTTGGGGCTGATGAAGAGACCCAGTACTTC
>TRBV5-4|TRBJ2-7|NA|NA
CASSFIDQMPYEQYF
TGTGCCAGCAGCTTCATAGACCAAATGCCCTACGAGCAGTACTTC
>TRBV12-3/TRBV12-4|TRBJ2-3|NA|few
CASRPGGFYTDTQYF
TGTGCCAGCAGACCCGGAGGGTTTTACACAGATACGCAGTATTTT
>TRBV29-1|TRBJ2-7|NA|NA
CSVRGSTYEQYF
TGCAGCGTTCGGGGCAGTACCTACGAGCAGTACTTC
>TRBV5-5|TRBJ2-2|TRBD1|many
CASSATGARTTGELFF
TGTGCCAGCAGTGCCACAGGGGCCCGTACCACCGGGGAGCTGTTTTTT
>TRBV4-3|TRBJ1-1|TRBD1|once
CASSQGGTGALDTEAFF
TGCGCCAGCAGCCAAGGCGGGACAGGAGCGTTGGACACTGAAGCTTTCTTT
>TRBV20-1|TRBJ2-1|TRBD2|many
CSASVLAGGPNEQFF
TGCAGTGCTAGCGTGTTGGCGGGAGGGCCTAATGAGCAGTTCTTC
>TRBV5-1|TRBJ1-1|NA|NA
CASSLSGKGSFEAFF
TGCGCCAGCAGCTTGAGCGGGAAGGGAAGCTTTGAAGCTTTCTTT
>TRBV6-2/TRBV6-3|TRBJ1-5|NA|many
CASMIPSGGVNQPQHF
TGTGCCAGCATGATCCCCTCGGGGGGCGTCAATCAGCCCCAGCATTTT
>TRBV20-1|TRBJ2-7|TRBD1|many
CSARHPGQGSYEQYF
TGCAGTGCTAGACACCCGGGACAGGGTTCCTACGAGCAGTACTTC
>TRBV2|TRBJ1-1|NA|many
CASSEVKGRGTEAFF
TGTGCCAGCAGTGAAGTAAAGGGGCGGGGCACTGAAGCTTTCTTT
>TRBV28|TRBJ2-5|NA|many
CASSSPGRAKETQYF
TGTGCCAGCAGTTCACCGGGACGGGCGAAAGAGACCCAGTACTTC
>TRBV30|TRBJ2-3|TRBD1|few
CAWSHRTGGRTDTQYF
TGTGCCTGGAGTCACAGGACAGGCGGACGCACAGATACGCAGTATTTT
>TRBV30|TRBJ1-4|NA|many
CAWSRVATNEKLFF
TGTGCCTGGAGTAGGGTTGCAACTAATGAAAAACTGTTTTTT
>TRBV2|TRBJ2-3|TRBD2|many
CASSEERGGLSTDTQYF
TGTGCCAGCAGTGAAGAGCGGGGGGGTCTATCCACAGATACGCAGTATTTT
>TRBV5-1|TRBJ1-1|TRBD1|few
CASSLFQGASTEAFF
TGCGCCAGCAGCTTGTTTCAGGGGGCGAGCACTGAAGCTTTCTTT
>TRBV29-1|TRBJ1-2|NA|few
CSAQEGKANYGYTF
TGCAGCGCACAGGAGGGGAAAGCTAACTATGGCTACACCTTC
>TRBV27|TRBJ1-2|TRBD1|many
CASSADTGVGYGYTF
TGTGCCAGCAGTGCCGATACAGGGGTAGGCTATGGCTACACCTTC
>TRBV7-2|TRBJ2-3|TRBD2|many
CASSLASGGADTQYF
TGTGCCAGCAGTCTGGCTAGCGGGGGGGCAGATACGCAGTATTTT
>TRBV2|TRBJ1-3|NA|many
CASSQQGAGNTIYF
TGTGCCAGCAGCCAACAGGGAGCAGGAAACACCATATATTTT
>TRBV12-3/TRBV12-4|TRBJ1-3|NA|NA
CASSKTPEGGNTIYF
TGTGCCAGCAGTAAAACCCCGGAAGGTGGAAACACCATATATTTT
>TRBV6-1|TRBJ2-1|TRBD2|many
CASRRGRADNEQFF
TGTGCCAGCAGACGCGGGAGGGCCGATAATGAGCAGTTCTTC
>TRBV7-2|TRBJ2-7|NA|many
CASSLASVEQYF
TGTGCCAGCAGCTTAGCTTCCGTCGAGCAGTACTTC
>TRBV12-5|TRBJ2-7|NA|many
CASGLGGRIPSYEQYF
TGTGCTAGTGGTTTGGGGGGCCGTATCCCATCCTACGAGCAGTACTTC
>TRBV28|TRBJ2-4|TRBD1|NA
CASSPTPGTGGGKNIQYF
TGTGCCAGCAGTCCCACCCCCGGGACAGGGGGAGGCAAAAACATTCAGTACTTC
>TRBV5-5|TRBJ2-1|NA|few
CASSLGVSYTEQFF
TGTGCCAGCAGCTTGGGTGTGTCGTACACTGAGCAGTTCTTC
>TRBV6-1|TRBJ2-7|NA|many
CASRLSRGEQYF
TGTGCCAGCAGGCTGTCTAGGGGCGAGCAGTACTTC